This entry features one TCR beta chain sequence. The specificity of this receptor is unknown. The sample holds no much larger clone one base away, and base qualities are not on file. To demonstrate the VDJtools post-analysis software, the study profiled TCR beta repertoires from the peripheral blood of around 13 young patients with multiple sclerosis. The multiple sclerosis patients were children and adolescents between roughly 6 and 16 years of age. The record originates from a study of post-analysis software for immune sequencing data (dated by TCRdb to the mid-2010s). As for the study more broadly: Disease courses on record covered relapsing-remitting, secondary progressive and progressive-relapsing multiple sclerosis, though some patients had no subtype annotation. The patient repertoires were compared against 10 to 12 previously published healthy control repertoires obtained from donors aged roughly 6 to 25 years. A subset of samples was prepared in parallel using single-end sample barcoding, then pooled and co-amplified after Illumina adapter ligation. Findings and caveats that apply to the study as a whole: About five TRBV segments, including TRBV5-6, TRBV5-1 and TRBV20-1, were significantly more frequent in patients than controls. Multiple sclerosis patients had significantly lower normalized Chao1 diversity than controls, a result that suggests substantial peripheral T-cell clonal expansion. The control group was slightly older than the multiple sclerosis patient group. Direct clustering with F measure revealed strong co-clustering of samples prepared in the same batch, which led to a batch-effect correction.

The library was generated by PCR. Instrument used: Illumina HiSeq 2500. Unique molecular identifiers were incorporated into TCR beta cDNA libraries to reduce PCR and sequencing biases. Per 1 to 10 million input T cells, roughly 500,000 cDNA molecules were obtained, such that each molecule approximated one T cell. The same protocol used for the earlier healthy control dataset was applied to prepare and sequence the patient libraries. Samples belonging to the same batch were prepared together, multiplexed and sequenced on a shared HiSeq lane. Per the original workflow: MIGEC was used to process the raw barcoded reads, and molecular identifier groups with only a single read were discarded before consensus assembly and CDR3 extraction. VDJtools was used for post-analysis of the clonotype tables, with diversity normalized by down-sampling every dataset to the smallest sample size. In repertoire overlap clustering, CDR3 amino acid sequences, but not nucleotide sequences, were matched to correct batch-related cross-sample contamination. TCRdb reworked the public reads: Q25 trimming with fastp, MiXCR clone assembly, productive beta chains retained. Each entry is one CDR3 protein sequence, shown with its most common DNA and genes. Here the V and J calls rest on TCRdb's processing, not on the authors' analysis. The sample data list roughly 540,000 distinct CDR3 sequences, and under 40% of these were observed just once. The ten largest clones add up to approximately 5.4% of the sample.

V sheds 2 bases and J sheds 4 bases, leaving 14 bases between their ends. Including cysteine and phenylalanine, the CDR3 has 15 amino acids. The sequence is cut down to CDR3 DNA, 45 bases in frame from base 1. Taken from the germline V gene, the CDR1 and CDR2 loops are MNHNS and SASEGT. The receptor's source is a girl aged 2 to 17 with multiple sclerosis. The sequenced sample was blood. The chain is assembled from TRBV6-1 and TRBJ2-5; the D element might be TRBD1 or TRBD2, as each aligns at 6 bases. For the CDR3, the sequence is CASSESPWGAETQYF. The sequenced DNA: TGTGCCAGCAGTGAATCGCCTTGGGGGGCAGAGACCCAGTACTTC.